These 15 T cell receptor beta chains were all obtained from the same sample, sequenced in a study of blood T cell repertoires in COVID-19 (dated by TCRdb to between 2020 and 2021). Libraries were constructed by the immunoSEQ multiplex PCR assay. TCRdb mirrors the immuneACCESS table, restricted to in-frame sequences. Some clones are absent from its copies; in checked studies, under half trace to an unresolved V gene, and the reason for the others is unknown. The sample table holds under 200,000 clones, of which roughly 85% were seen once. The ten largest clones take up approximately 21% of the sample. The sample taken for sequencing was peripheral blood. The receptors here all came from a man aged 55 to 70 with active or convalescent COVID-19.

The J gene is TRBJ2-7, the V gene TRBV7-2, with TRBD2 matching over 9 bases. V lost 5 bases, J lost 6 bases, and 11 bases stayed unmatched. The length of the CDR3 is 15 residues. The germline V gene encodes CDR1 SGHTA and CDR2 FQGNSA. CDR3 sequence reads: CASSPDYLAGSEQYF. In nucleotides, the CDR3 is TGTGCCAGCAGCCCCGACTACCTAGCGGGGAGCGAGCAGTACTTC.

J is TRBJ1-2 and V is TRBV27; 8 bases align to TRBD1. Unmatched junction bases numbered 0, after V lost 3 bases and J lost 0 bases. The CDR3 is made up of 14 amino acids. CDR1 is MNHEY and CDR2 is SMNVEV in the germline V gene (reference sequence). The CDR3 protein is CASSLDRANYGYTF. The DNA for the CDR3 is TGTGCCAGCAGTTTGGACAGGGCTAACTATGGCTACACCTTC.

The chain combines TRBV4-2 with TRBJ1-3, with a weak D call TRBD1 (5 bases). Trimming cost V 2 bases and J 0 bases, with 14 bases left between them. This CDR3 contains 17 residues. Germline CDR1 reads LGHNA; CDR2 reads YNFKEQ. CDR3: CASSQRPQGHSGNTIYF. CDR3 nucleotides: TGTGCCAGCAGCCAAAGGCCTCAGGGCCACTCTGGAAACACCATATATTTT.

V and J are TRBV9 and TRBJ1-1; D gene ambiguous. CDR1 and CDR2 (germline): SGDLS, YYNGEE. V was trimmed by 0 bases and J by 2 bases, leaving 8 bases between them. CDR3 length: 14 residues. The CDR3 loop is CASSVGGPNTEAFF. CDR3 in DNA: TGTGCCAGCAGCGTAGGCGGCCCCAACACTGAAGCTTTCTTT.

This chain uses TRBV7-9 with TRBJ1-2; D is undetermined. CDR3 length equals 12 residues. Germline CDR1 reads SEHNR; CDR2 reads FQNEAQ (reference sequence). V was cut by 1 base and J by 2 bases, with 2 bases left in between. CDR3 loop: CASSLVNYGYTF. Here the CDR3 DNA reads TGTGCCAGCAGCTTAGTAAACTATGGCTACACCTTC.

The chain employs TRBV5-4 and TRBJ1-1, with D hard to call. The CDR3 covers 15 residues. Trimming took 2 bases from V and 0 from J, leaving 11 bases between them. Germline V gives CDR1 SGHNT, CDR2 YYREEE (reference sequence). Here the CDR3 DNA reads TGTGCCAGCAGCTTAGCAGGACTTTTGAACACTGAAGCTTTCTTT. Amino acid sequence: CASSLAGLLNTEAFF.

The V call is TRBV6-4, the J call TRBJ2-1, with D possibly being TRBD1 (6 bases). The CDR3 has 16 residues. V dropped 7 bases and J dropped 0 bases, with 16 bases sitting between them. The germline V gene has CDR1 MRHNA and CDR2 SNTAGT. CDR3 in amino acids: CASTKGGRSSYNEQFF. The CDR3, as DNA: TGTGCCAGCACTAAAGGGGGTAGGAGCTCCTACAATGAGCAGTTCTTC.

The CDR3 here is CASSLLSPRDRGFGNQPQHF. CDR3 in DNA: TGTGCCAGCAGTCTCCTCAGCCCCCGGGACAGGGGGTTCGGGAATCAGCCCCAGCATTTT. The chain combines TRBV28 with TRBJ1-5, with 11 bases that match TRBD1. From germline, CDR1 is MDHEN and CDR2 SYDVKM. Losses at the gene ends were 5 bases for V and 4 bases for J; bases not matched to a gene: 19. The CDR3 runs 20 residues.

The chain carries TRBV6-5 and TRBJ2-5; 9 bases are shared with TRBD1. The length of the CDR3 is 15 residues. The germline gives CDR1 MNHEY, CDR2 SVGAGI. With V trimmed by 6 bases and J by 3 bases, 8 bases remained unmatched. The CDR3 protein is CASSYPGTGKETQYF. The CDR3 nucleotides are TGTGCCAGCAGCTACCCCGGGACAGGGAAAGAGACCCAGTACTTC.

The chain recombines TRBV11-3 with TRBJ1-4; TRBD1 matches at 11 bases. V trimming: 5 bases; J trimming: 6 bases; junction bases outside the gene matches: 5. Germline CDR1 reads SGHNT; CDR2 reads YENEEA. This CDR3 contains 15 residues. The CDR3 sequence is CASSPRTGGDEKLFF. In DNA, the CDR3 is TGTGCCAGCAGCCCAAGGACAGGGGGCGATGAAAAACTGTTTTTT.

The chain couples TRBV19 to TRBJ2-2, with TRBD1 as a possible D gene (6 bases). The CDR3 is 14 residues long. V shed 4 bases and J shed 5 bases, with 11 bases lying between them. In germline, CDR1 is LNHDA, CDR2 SQIVND (reference sequence). The CDR3 reads CASSTYRVTGELFF. The CDR3 nucleotides are TGTGCCAGTAGTACCTACAGGGTAACCGGGGAGCTGTTTTTT.

V gene TRBV7-6 combines with J gene TRBJ1-6; possible D gene TRBD1, 5 bases. This CDR3 has 15 residues. Germline V gene sequence: CDR1 SGHVS, CDR2 FNYEAQ. The V end lost 1 base, the J end lost 7 bases, and 11 bases lay between the germline ends. Here the CDR3 DNA reads TGTGCCAGCAGCTTAGTTGGTAGGGGCAATTCACCCCTCCACTTT. Protein product: CASSLVGRGNSPLHF.

The table lists this clone with a count of one. The chain employs TRBV7-2 and TRBJ1-6, with D uncertain. The CDR3 runs to 16 residues. Trimming took off 0 bases at V and 11 bases at J, with 17 bases between the two ends. The germline V gene has CDR1 SGHTA and CDR2 FQGNSA. DNA of the CDR3: TGTGCCAGCAGCTTAGCTAAGGCGGGGTCCGGGACACCCCTCCACTTT. Translation: CASSLAKAGSGTPLHF.

This chain connects TRBV5-5 to TRBJ2-7; the D gene is possibly TRBD1 (6 bases). V was shortened by 4 bases and J by 2 bases, with 13 bases between the two germline ends. Germline assignment: CDR1 SGHKS and CDR2 YYEKEE (reference sequence). This CDR3 has 14 amino acids. Here the CDR3 reads CASSPGQGPYEQYF. In DNA form, the CDR3 reads TGTGCCAGCAGCCCAGGTCAGGGGCCCTACGAGCAGTACTTC.

V usage is TRBV6-5 and J usage is TRBJ1-1, with D possibly TRBD1 on 5 matching bases. The CDR3 extends over 14 amino acids. In germline, CDR1 is MNHEY, CDR2 SVGAGI. V lost 8 bases and J lost 1, with 14 bases in between. CDR3: CASVGGERNTEAFF. CDR3 in DNA: TGTGCCAGCGTTGGGGGGGAACGGAACACTGAAGCTTTCTTT.